This TCR beta chain was obtained from a study of STAT5B mutations in CD4+ large granular lymphocyte leukemia. Sequenced by immunoSEQ multiplex PCR; TCRdb stores in-frame clones only, minus some. Of 25,000 to 35,000 clones listed, around 84% are singletons. Overall study results and limits: Without HLA matching, higher CD4+ than CD8+ T-LGLL clonality could reflect small sample size.

Points on this clone: What it binds is not known.

Deletions cut 4 bases from V and 1 base from J, with 7 bases between. The CDR3 totals 13 residues. CDR1 is SGHNT and CDR2 is YYREEE in the germline V gene (reference sequence). The TCR comes from a human donor in good health. J is TRBJ2-3 and V is TRBV5-4; D is unresolved. Input material: CD4+ T cells from blood buffy coats. CDR3: CASSGSGTDTQYF. The CDR3 DNA is TGTGCCAGCAGCGGCAGCGGCACAGATACGCAGTATTTT.